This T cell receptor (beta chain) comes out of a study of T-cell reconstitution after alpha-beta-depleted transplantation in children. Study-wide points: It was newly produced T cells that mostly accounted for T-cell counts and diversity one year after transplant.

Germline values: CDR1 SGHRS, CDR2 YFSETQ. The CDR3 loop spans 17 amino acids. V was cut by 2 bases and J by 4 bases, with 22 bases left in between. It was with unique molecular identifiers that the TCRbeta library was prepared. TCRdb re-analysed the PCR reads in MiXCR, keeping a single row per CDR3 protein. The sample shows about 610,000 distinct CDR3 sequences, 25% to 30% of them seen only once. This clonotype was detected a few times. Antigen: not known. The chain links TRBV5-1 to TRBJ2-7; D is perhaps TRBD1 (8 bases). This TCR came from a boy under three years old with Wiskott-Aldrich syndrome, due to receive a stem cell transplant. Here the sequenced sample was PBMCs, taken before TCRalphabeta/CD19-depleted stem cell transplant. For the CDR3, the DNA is TGCGCCAGCAGCTTCGATAAGGACAGGGCTAGCGGATACGAGCAGTACTTC. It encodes CASSFDKDRASGYEQYF.